The 27 T cell receptor beta chains given below trace back to one sample, sequenced in a study of cytomegalovirus exposure and HLA in healthy donors. Profiled with immunoSEQ multiplex PCR; TCRdb holds only in-frame clones, not every one. The sample carries tens of thousands of clones, 85% recorded once. Material: PBMCs. The receptors derive from a man aged 25 to 40 in good health and CMV-seronegative.

This clone has just one count. This chain connects TRBV7-9 to TRBJ1-3; the match to TRBD1 covers 8 bases. The CDR3 length is 18 residues. Germline lookup yields CDR1 SEHNR and CDR2 FQNEAQ (reference sequence). Losses at the gene ends were 5 bases for V and 4 bases for J; bases not matched to a gene: 16. CDR3 DNA: TGTGCCAGCAGCCCACCTGGACAGGGAACTAGGGTCGGAAACACCATATATTTT. It specifies CASSPPGQGTRVGNTIYF.

The CDR3 reads CASSQPHEQYF. CDR3 DNA: TGCGCCAGCAGTCAACCTCACGAGCAGTACTTC. The genes are TRBV23-1 and TRBJ2-7, with no clear D. TRBV23-1 has ORF status, its function being uncertain. Trimming removed 2 bases from V and 5 bases from J, with 4 bases in between. The CDR3 spans 11 residues.

The chain links TRBV9 to TRBJ1-5; D gene ambiguous. CDR1 SGDLS and CDR2 YYNGEE come from the germline V gene. This CDR3 region has 16 residues. V gave up 4 bases and J gave up 3 bases, with 17 bases separating them. The CDR3 sequence: CASSPDPFGVNQPQHF. CDR3 DNA: TGTGCCAGCAGCCCGGACCCGTTCGGGGTCAATCAGCCCCAGCATTTT.

The chain joins TRBV12-5 to TRBJ2-4, with D hard to call. The CDR3 extends over 15 amino acids. Trimming shortened V by 3 bases and J by 0 bases, and 9 bases separated the two germline ends. CDR1 is LGHNT, CDR2 FRNRAP, per germline. CDR3 sequence (DNA): TGTGCTAGTGGTTTTCTGGCCCTAGCCAAAAACATTCAGTACTTC. Translating it yields CASGFLALAKNIQYF. Supplemented by reference TRBV12-5 and TRBJ2-4, the full variable domain reads DARVTQTPRHKVTEMGQEVTMRCQPILGHNTVFWYRQTMMQGLELLAYFRNRAPLDDSGMPKDRFSAEMPDATLATLKIQPSEPRDSAVYFCASGFLALAKNIQYFGAGTRLSVL.

This clone came up once. The V gene is TRBV15, the J gene TRBJ1-1; the match to TRBD1 covers 9 bases. CDR3 length equals 15 residues. Germline values: CDR1 LNHNV, CDR2 YYDKDF (reference sequence). Losses at the gene ends were 2 bases for V and 3 bases for J; bases not matched to a gene: 4. This CDR3 reads CATSRRQGGDTEAFF. CDR3 bases: TGTGCCACCAGCAGAAGACAGGGGGGGGACACTGAAGCTTTCTTT. Using reference TRBV15 and TRBJ1-1 for the parts outside the CDR3, the full variable domain is DAMVIQNPRYQVTQFGKPVTLSCSQTLNHNVMYWYQQKSSQAPKLLFHYYDKDFNNEADTPDNFQSRRPNTSFCFLDIRSPGLGDTAMYLCATSRRQGGDTEAFFGQGTRLTVV.

The chain uses TRBV28 and TRBJ2-5, with a tentative D call TRBD1 (6 bases). The CDR3 has 14 amino acids. Germline V gene sequence: CDR1 MDHEN, CDR2 SYDVKM. Trimming removed 2 bases at V and 3 bases at J, with 10 bases between. In nucleotides, the CDR3 is TGTGCCAGCAGTTTAAATTCAGGGGAAGAGACCCAGTACTTC. This encodes CASSLNSGEETQYF.

J is TRBJ2-2 and V is TRBV19, with 10 bases identical to TRBD1. After removal of 7 bases from V and 3 bases from J, the junction contained 8 bases not matched to a gene. The CDR3 length is 16 residues. Germline V gene sequence: CDR1 LNHDA, CDR2 SQIVND (reference sequence). CDR3 in DNA: TGTGCCAGTACCCCCCCCGGGACAGGGGACACCGGGGAGCTGTTTTTT. Translation: CASTPPGTGDTGELFF.

Only one count was recorded for this clone. The J gene is TRBJ2-7, the V gene TRBV9, with TRBD2 matching 11 bases. Trimming at V came to 0 bases and at J to 0 bases, leaving 5 bases not matched to a gene. CDR1 and CDR2 from the germline V gene are SGDLS and YYNGEE. The CDR3 has 17 residues. The CDR3 DNA follows: TGTGCCAGCAGCGTAGGACTAGCGGGAACAAGCTCCTACGAGCAGTACTTC. Translation gives CASSVGLAGTSSYEQYF.

This clone appeared a single time. This sequence joins TRBV7-2 and TRBJ1-5; D perhaps matches TRBD1 (6 bases). The CDR3 consists of 15 residues. Looked up from germline, CDR1 is SGHTA and CDR2 is FQGNSA. V gave up 6 bases and J gave up 1 base, with 13 bases separating them. This CDR3 is CASRPTGLSNQPQHF. The CDR3 coding sequence is TGTGCCAGCAGGCCCACAGGGTTGAGCAATCAGCCCCAGCATTTT.

The rearrangement links TRBV28 to TRBJ2-7, with 7 bases identical to TRBD1. CDR1 MDHEN and CDR2 SYDVKM come from the germline V gene. The CDR3 runs to 18 residues. V dropped 5 bases and J dropped 4; count of bases not matched to a gene: 20. The CDR3 reads CASSLMTGTDPSDYEQYF. CDR3 DNA sequence: TGTGCCAGCAGTCTAATGACCGGGACAGACCCATCCGATTACGAGCAGTACTTC.

This clone was counted between two and nine times. The rearrangement links TRBV5-6 to TRBJ1-2, with D possibly being TRBD1 (5 bases). The CDR3 consists of 12 residues. V was cut by 3 bases and J by 8 bases, with 11 bases left in between. Per the germline V gene, CDR1 is SGHDT and CDR2 is YYEEEE. As DNA, the CDR3 is TGTGCCAGCAGCTGGGGAGGGGACGGCTACACCTTC. It yields the protein CASSWGGDGYTF.

This chain connects TRBV4-1 to TRBJ1-5; D is ambiguous. The V gene lost 0 bases and the J gene lost 7 bases, with 16 bases spanning the gap. The CDR3 spans 16 residues. Germline V gene sequence: CDR1 MGHRA, CDR2 YSYEKL. Here the CDR3 DNA reads TGCGCCAGCAGCCAAGAACTGACACGTCTTAGGCAGCCCCAGCATTTT. Protein: CASSQELTRLRQPQHF.

The chain recombines TRBV5-4 with TRBJ2-2; 7 bases match TRBD1. The germline V gene has CDR1 SGHNT and CDR2 YYREEE (reference sequence). The junction had 0 bases not matched to a gene; V was cut back by 2 bases and J by 5 bases. The CDR3 sequence is 13 residues long. CDR3 protein: CASSLQGTGELFF. CDR3 DNA: TGTGCCAGCAGCTTACAGGGGACCGGGGAGCTGTTTTTT.

In its sample, this clone was seen a few times. The rearrangement joins TRBV4-3 to TRBJ1-4; 9 positions match TRBD1. The germline CDR1 and CDR2 sequences are LGHNA and YSLEER. Trimming at V came to 5 bases and at J to 8 bases, leaving 12 bases not matched to a gene. This CDR3 comprises 16 residues. The CDR3 protein is CASSVGTGTGNEKLFF. In DNA form, the CDR3 reads TGCGCCAGCAGCGTTGGGACCGGGACAGGGAACGAAAAACTGTTTTTT.

J is TRBJ2-7 and V is TRBV28; D is possibly TRBD1 (5 bases). Trimming left V 5 bases short and J 3 bases short, with 11 bases between. The CDR3 spans 13 residues. Germline assignment: CDR1 MDHEN and CDR2 SYDVKM. This CDR3 reads CASSDWGGYEQYF. The CDR3 coding sequence is TGTGCCAGCAGTGATTGGGGCGGCTACGAGCAGTACTTC.

This clone was observed a few times. The chain links TRBV19 to TRBJ1-5; D is uncertain. CDR3 length: 13 residues. The V gene's germline CDR1 is LNHDA and CDR2 SQIVND (reference sequence). V was trimmed by 5 bases and J by 4 bases, leaving 9 bases between them. CDR3 in amino acids: CASSFAENQPQHF. In nucleotides, the CDR3 is TGTGCCAGTAGTTTCGCAGAAAATCAGCCCCAGCATTTT.

The chain has TRBV7-8 and TRBJ2-3, with D possibly TRBD1 on 5 matching bases. With 5 bases removed from V and 2 bases from J, the gap between germline ends came to 26 bases. CDR3 size: 19 residues. Germline CDR1 reads SGHVS; CDR2 reads FQNEAQ. The CDR3 DNA is TGTGCCAGCAGCCCAAGTCGTATTGTCGGCGACAGAGTCACAGATACGCAGTATTTT. The encoded protein is CASSPSRIVGDRVTDTQYF.

The rearrangement links TRBV6-5 to TRBJ2-3; 13 bases are a match to TRBD2. With 5 bases clipped from V and 5 bases from J, the junction kept 4 bases outside the gene matches. Germline V gene data show CDR1 as MNHEY and CDR2 as SVGAGI. CDR3 length: 15 amino acids. The CDR3 sequence is CASSRTSGSQDTQYF. The DNA of the CDR3 is TGTGCCAGCAGTCGGACTAGCGGGAGTCAAGATACGCAGTATTTT.

This chain links TRBV15 with TRBJ2-7; TRBD1 matches 7 bases. CDR3 length equals 14 residues. V was pared by 5 bases and J by 1 base, with 5 bases of the junction left unmatched. Germline V gene data show CDR1 as LNHNV and CDR2 as YYDKDF (reference sequence). CDR3 sequence: CATSEPGQSYEQYF. DNA of the CDR3: TGTGCCACCAGCGAACCGGGACAGTCCTACGAGCAGTACTTC.

This chain uses TRBV27 with TRBJ2-4; 10 bases are a match to TRBD1. The CDR3 is 18 residues long. Germline V gene data show CDR1 as MNHEY and CDR2 as SMNVEV (reference sequence). J was trimmed by 1 base and V by 5 bases; bases with no gene match: 11. The CDR3 sequence: CASSTRDRGPTAKNIQYF. CDR3 DNA: TGTGCCAGCAGTACCCGGGACAGGGGCCCCACGGCCAAAAACATTCAGTACTTC.

The rearrangement links TRBV29-1 to TRBJ1-2, with 7 positions matching TRBD1. This CDR3 is 13 amino acids long. V trimming: 3 bases; J trimming: 3 bases; junction bases outside the gene matches: 4. Germline loops: CDR1 SQVTM, CDR2 ANQGSEA. The CDR3 DNA sequence: TGCAGCGTTGAGGACAGGCCAGACTATGGCTACACCTTC. Translation: CSVEDRPDYGYTF.

The chain recombines TRBV6-1 with TRBJ2-5; 9 bases match TRBD1. Trimming took 8 bases from V and 1 from J; bases not matched to a gene: 8. CDR3 size: 15 residues. Germline V CDR1 and CDR2: MNHNS, SASEGT. The CDR3 reads CASRRTGVFQETQYF. The DNA of the CDR3 is TGTGCCAGCCGAAGGACAGGGGTGTTCCAAGAGACCCAGTACTTC.

The chain has TRBV7-9 and TRBJ2-7; 10 bases agree with TRBD2. V gave up 1 base and J gave up 7 bases; unmatched junction bases: 7. CDR3 length: 15 amino acids. Per germline, CDR1 SEHNR and CDR2 FQNEAQ (reference sequence). In DNA, the CDR3 is TGTGCCAGCAGCTTAGTGAGCCTAGCGGGAGATGAGCAGTACGTC. It specifies CASSLVSLAGDEQYV.

The V gene is TRBV4-2, the J gene TRBJ2-4; 9 bases match TRBD2. The CDR3 runs 18 residues. V trimming: 0 bases; J trimming: 1 base; junction bases outside the gene matches: 7. Germline V gene data show CDR1 as LGHNA and CDR2 as YNFKEQ. CDR3 coding DNA: TGTGCCAGCAGCCAAGAGGTAGGAACTAGCGGGGCCAAAAACATTCAGTACTTC. Translating gives CASSQEVGTSGAKNIQYF.

The chain carries TRBV15 and TRBJ1-4; tentatively, D is TRBD1 (5 bases). The CDR3 has 14 residues. Germline values: CDR1 LNHNV, CDR2 YYDKDF (reference sequence). Trimming cost V 0 bases and J 7 bases, with 9 bases left between them. CDR3 DNA: TGTGCCACCAGCAGAGATTGGGACTCTGAAAAACTGTTTTTT. Its translation: CATSRDWDSEKLFF.

This clone was seen a handful of times. V and J are TRBV21-1 and TRBJ2-7; the table's D call of TRBD1 was not tested on the DNA. TRBV21-1 is a listed pseudogene. CDR3 length: 17 amino acids. Written as DNA, the CDR3 is TGTGCCAGCAGCAAACCGGACGACAGGGGATTGATCTACGAGCAGTACTTC. Residues: CASSKPDDRGLIYEQYF.

The rearrangement uses TRBV6-6 and TRBJ2-7; 11 nucleotides line up with TRBD2. The CDR3 length is 16 residues. Germline assignment: CDR1 MNHNY and CDR2 SVGAGI (reference sequence). Trimming removed 2 bases from V and 5 bases from J; junction bases left unmatched: 8. CDR3: CASSYPSSGGKDEQYF. The DNA for the CDR3 is TGTGCCAGCAGTTACCCATCTAGCGGGGGGAAAGACGAGCAGTACTTC.